The entry below gives a single T cell receptor beta chain sequence along with its context. Original processing methods: Reference gene primer amplification yielded estimated nucleated cell counts. Generated by immunoSEQ multiplex PCR, the TCRdb table keeps only in-frame clones and is missing some. V and J calls and clone size are as listed in that table; D and trimming were resolved from the DNA. The sample gives 350,000 or so clones, around 90% of which show up once; approximately 17% is in the top ten. The data stem from a study of blood T cell repertoires in COVID-19. Study at large: Acute and convalescent COVID-19 specimens originated in the United States, Italy and Spain.

CDR3 size: 13 residues. Trimming left V 5 bases short and J 6 bases short, with 13 bases between. The germline V gene has CDR1 KGHSH and CDR2 LQKENI. Residents of about two dozen US areas, aged about 18 to 89 years, made up the participants. The study assigned cohorts using participant-reported clinical history. The rearrangement uses TRBV18 and TRBJ1-1; D is ambiguous. This clonotype originated in a woman aged 30 to 39 who had recovered from COVID-19. Sequencing was done on a sample of PBMCs or T cells enriched from blood (not recorded which). The CDR3 bases are TGTGCCAGCTCAAAACTATCCGGCCCTGAAGCTTTCTTT. Its translation: CASSKLSGPEAFF.